This T cell receptor beta chain was identified during a study of PD-1 blockade in classical Hodgkin lymphoma. Overall study results and limits: It was among complete responders that baseline diversity resembled that of newly diagnosed patients.

Measured with immunoSEQ multiplex PCR; TCRdb has only the in-frame clones, and not every one. In the table there are some 95,000 clones, roughly nine tenths of which are singletons. CDR3 length: 17 amino acids. The germline V gene encodes CDR1 LGHNT and CDR2 FRNRAP. Trimming cost V 1 base and J 0 bases, with 13 bases left between them. Relapse was seen in all patients after autologous stem cell transplantation, and brentuximab vedotin exposure was variable. Worth noting for this clone: As yet, its antigen is unknown.

Sequenced material: peripheral blood mononuclear cells (PBMCs), taken before the second cycle of nivolumab. The chain employs TRBV12-5 and TRBJ1-3; D unclear. This clonotype originated in a human donor with classical Hodgkin lymphoma. CDR3 bases: TGTGCTAGTGGTTTGGGCGGCAGACAATACTCTGGAAACACCATATATTTT. Translating it yields CASGLGGRQYSGNTIYF. The variable domain in full, completed from reference TRBV12-5 and TRBJ1-3, reads DARVTQTPRHKVTEMGQEVTMRCQPILGHNTVFWYRQTMMQGLELLAYFRNRAPLDDSGMPKDRFSAEMPDATLATLKIQPSEPRDSAVYFCASGLGGRQYSGNTIYFGEGSWLTVV.